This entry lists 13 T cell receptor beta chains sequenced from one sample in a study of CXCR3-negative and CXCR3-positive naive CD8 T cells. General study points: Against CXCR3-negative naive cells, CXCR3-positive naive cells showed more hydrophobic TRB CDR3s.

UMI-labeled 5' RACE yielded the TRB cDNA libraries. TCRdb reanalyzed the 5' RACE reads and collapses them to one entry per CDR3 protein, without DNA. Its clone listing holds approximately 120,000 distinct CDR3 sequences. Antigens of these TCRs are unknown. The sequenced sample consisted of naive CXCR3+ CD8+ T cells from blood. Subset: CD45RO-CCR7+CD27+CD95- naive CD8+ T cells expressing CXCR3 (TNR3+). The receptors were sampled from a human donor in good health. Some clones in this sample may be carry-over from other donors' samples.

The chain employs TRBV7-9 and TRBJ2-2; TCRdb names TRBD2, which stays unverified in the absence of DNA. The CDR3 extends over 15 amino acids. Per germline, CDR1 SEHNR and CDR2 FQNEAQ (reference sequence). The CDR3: CASSPGLADTGELFF.

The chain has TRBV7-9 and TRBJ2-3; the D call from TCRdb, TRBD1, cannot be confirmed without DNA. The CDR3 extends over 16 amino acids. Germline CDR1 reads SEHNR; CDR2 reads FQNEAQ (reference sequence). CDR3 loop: CASRFQRGAGTDTQYF.

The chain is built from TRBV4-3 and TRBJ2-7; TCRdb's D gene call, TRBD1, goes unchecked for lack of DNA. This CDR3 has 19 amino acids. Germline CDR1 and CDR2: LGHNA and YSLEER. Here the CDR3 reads CASSPYLQGALDGSYEQYF.

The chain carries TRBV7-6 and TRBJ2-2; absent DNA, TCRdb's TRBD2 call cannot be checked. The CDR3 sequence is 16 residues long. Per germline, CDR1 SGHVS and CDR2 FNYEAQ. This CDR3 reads CASSSREPAGEGELFF.

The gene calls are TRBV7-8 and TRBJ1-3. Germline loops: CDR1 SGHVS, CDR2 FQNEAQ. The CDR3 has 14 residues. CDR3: CASSPSRSGNTIYF.

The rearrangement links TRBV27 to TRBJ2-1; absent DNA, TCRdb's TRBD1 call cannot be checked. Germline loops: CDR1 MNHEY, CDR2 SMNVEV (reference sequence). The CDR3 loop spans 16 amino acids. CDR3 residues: CASSLERTATWGEQFF.

The CDR3: CASSLGAGGTYEQYF. This sequence joins TRBV7-6 and TRBJ2-7; there is no DNA to check the TCRdb D call of TRBD1. The CDR3 runs to 15 residues. Germline V lookup: CDR1 SGHVS, CDR2 FNYEAQ.

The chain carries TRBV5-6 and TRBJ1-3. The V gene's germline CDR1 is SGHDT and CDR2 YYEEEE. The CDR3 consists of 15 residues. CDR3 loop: CASSLIGSSGNTIYF.

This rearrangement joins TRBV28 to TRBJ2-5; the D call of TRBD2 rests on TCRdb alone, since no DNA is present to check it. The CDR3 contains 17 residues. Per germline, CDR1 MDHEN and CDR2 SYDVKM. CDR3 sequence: CASSKGGGVYLKETQYF.

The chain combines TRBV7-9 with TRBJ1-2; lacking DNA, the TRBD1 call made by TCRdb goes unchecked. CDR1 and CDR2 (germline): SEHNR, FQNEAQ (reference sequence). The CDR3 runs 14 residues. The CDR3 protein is CASSEDRADRGYTF. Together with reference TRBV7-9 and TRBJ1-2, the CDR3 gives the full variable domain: DTGVSQNPRHKITKRGQNVTFRCDPISEHNRLYWYRQTLGQGPEFLTYFQNEAQLEKSRLLSDRFSAERPKGSFSTLEIQRTEQGDSAMYLCASSEDRADRGYTFGSGTRLTVV.

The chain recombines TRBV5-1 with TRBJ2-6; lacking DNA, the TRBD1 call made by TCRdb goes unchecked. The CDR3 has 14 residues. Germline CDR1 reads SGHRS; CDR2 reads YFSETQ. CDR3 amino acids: CASSLPAGANVLTF.

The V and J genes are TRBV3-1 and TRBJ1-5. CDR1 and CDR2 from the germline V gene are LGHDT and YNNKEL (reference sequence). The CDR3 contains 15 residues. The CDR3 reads CASSQGAGALQPQHF.

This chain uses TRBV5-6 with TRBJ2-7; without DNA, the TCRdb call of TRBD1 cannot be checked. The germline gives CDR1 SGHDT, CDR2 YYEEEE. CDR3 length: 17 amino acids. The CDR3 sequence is CASSPSPLGALVDEQYF.